This T cell receptor beta chain was identified during a study of radiotherapy plus CTLA-4 blockade in lung cancer. Study overall: Across the patients, objective responses occurred in approximately 19%, and disease control in 30% to 35%.

Profiling relied on immunoSEQ multiplex PCR, and the TCRdb table lists in-frame clones only, not all of them. The table includes more than 40,000 clones, roughly four fifths detected once. This CDR3 region has 12 residues. The germline V gene has CDR1 SGHNT and CDR2 YENEEA. The V and J ends lost 5 bases and 4 bases respectively, with 7 bases between them. Concerning this clone itself: Its target is unknown.

Treatment of patients with chemo-refractory metastatic non-small-cell lung cancer consisted of focal radiation plus CTLA-4 blockade with ipilimumab. Study-level results: Reportedly, early blood T cell clone dynamics best predicted response, with interferon-beta. Following radiotherapy plus ipilimumab, tumor-derived TCR clones expanded in the blood.

The TCR originated in a human donor with non-small cell lung cancer who had stable disease on radiotherapy plus ipilimumab. The sequencing here drew on peripheral blood, taken from a patient treated with radiotherapy plus ipilimumab. The chain has TRBV11-3 and TRBJ2-3, with D uncertain. Here the CDR3 reads CASSPIADTQYF. For the CDR3, the DNA is TGTGCCAGCAGCCCAATCGCAGATACGCAGTATTTT. Full variable domain (rest looked up from reference TRBV11-3 and TRBJ2-3): EAGVVQSPRYKIIEKKQPVAFWCNPISGHNTLYWYLQNLGQGPELLIRYENEEAVDDSQLPKDRFSAERLKGVDSTLKIQPAELGDSAVYLCASSPIADTQYFGPGTRLTVL.